These 20 T cell receptor beta chains originate from one sample sequenced in a study of Ad26.COV2.S vaccination and SARS-CoV-2 variants. Method: immunoSEQ multiplex PCR; TCRdb's copy keeps in-frame clones and lacks some. The sample holds roughly 350,000 clones, 88% seen once. Treatment specified: approximately 18 received Ad26.COV2.S at low or high dose, single or two shots; several received placebo; per-sample allocation not given. All samples were drawn on day 63, counting from the first vaccine or placebo injection. The sequenced sample was peripheral blood, obtained in a trial of Ad26.COV2.S vaccine versus placebo. The receptors were gathered from a person between 18 and 60 years old who received the Ad26.COV2.S COVID-19 vaccine or a placebo.

This chain joins TRBV18 and TRBJ1-2, with 7 bases aligning to TRBD1. The CDR3 length is 15 residues. Germline CDR1 and CDR2: KGHSH and LQKENI. V lost 1 base to trimming and J lost 4 bases; unmatched junction nucleotides: 6. CDR3 sequence reads: CASSPQGASLYGYTF. CDR3 DNA sequence: TGTGCCAGCTCACCACAGGGGGCGAGTCTCTATGGCTACACCTTC.

V is TRBV19 and J is TRBJ1-5; 9 nucleotides match TRBD1. The J segment lost 0 bases and the V segment lost 4 bases, leaving 1 base of the junction unmatched. The CDR3 length is 15 residues. CDR1 LNHDA and CDR2 SQIVND come from the germline V gene (reference sequence). The CDR3 region is CASSRQGVSNQPQHF. The DNA of the CDR3 is TGTGCCAGTAGTAGACAGGGGGTTAGCAATCAGCCCCAGCATTTT.

The V gene is TRBV7-2, the J gene TRBJ2-1; the match to TRBD2 covers 12 bases. The CDR3 spans 17 residues. The V gene's germline CDR1 is SGHTA and CDR2 FQGNSA. After removal of 5 bases from V and 6 bases from J, the junction contained 11 bases not matched to a gene. The CDR3 region is CASSKRSPSGGANEQFF. In nucleotides, the CDR3 is TGTGCCAGCAGCAAACGATCCCCTAGCGGGGGGGCCAATGAGCAGTTCTTC.

The J gene is TRBJ2-3, the V gene TRBV5-4; 8 nucleotides line up with TRBD2. Germline V gene data show CDR1 as SGHNT and CDR2 as YYREEE (reference sequence). The CDR3 is made up of 16 amino acids. V dropped 4 bases and J dropped 2; count of bases not matched to a gene: 9. DNA for the CDR3: TGTGCCAGCAGCCTAGGCGGGCGGGGGGCCACAGATACGCAGTATTTT. Protein sequence: CASSLGGRGATDTQYF.

The chain uses TRBV5-4 and TRBJ1-5; D is perhaps TRBD1 (6 bases). The CDR3 spans 13 residues. Germline V gene sequence: CDR1 SGHNT, CDR2 YYREEE (reference sequence). V was shortened by 4 bases and J by 7 bases, with 12 bases between the two germline ends. CDR3 residues: CASSENREQPQHF. CDR3 bases: TGTGCCAGCAGCGAAAACAGGGAACAGCCCCAGCATTTT.

The chain uses TRBV4-3 and TRBJ1-1; 8 bases agree with TRBD1. The CDR3 is 16 amino acids. V was pared by 0 bases and J by 5 bases, with 8 bases of the junction left unmatched. Germline V gene data show CDR1 as LGHNA and CDR2 as YSLEER. The CDR3 sequence: CASSQDARGPATEAFF. The CDR3 region has the DNA TGCGCCAGCAGCCAAGATGCCAGGGGGCCAGCAACTGAAGCTTTCTTT.

This clone showed up many times. In the same sample, other DNA sequences code for this CDR3. The rearrangement joins TRBV12-3 or TRBV12-4 to TRBJ1-1, with 7 bases identical to TRBD1. The CDR3 spans 13 residues. V was pared by 4 bases and J by 3 bases, with 2 bases of the junction left unmatched. The CDR3 DNA sequence: TGTGCCAGCAGTTCAACAGGGGACACTGAAGCTTTCTTT. Residues: CASSSTGDTEAFF.

J is TRBJ2-5 and V is TRBV5-4, with D tentatively TRBD2 (6 bases). The germline gives CDR1 SGHNT, CDR2 YYREEE (reference sequence). This CDR3 spans 15 amino acids. V dropped 3 bases and J dropped 4 bases, with 16 bases sitting between them. The DNA of the CDR3 is TGTGCCAGCAGCTACGGACGGGGGACTCGAGAGACCCAGTACTTC. This sequence encodes CASSYGRGTRETQYF.

The genes are TRBV5-6 and TRBJ1-1, with D tentatively TRBD1 (5 bases). Trimming took 0 bases from V and 1 from J, leaving 10 bases between them. Germline V gives CDR1 SGHDT, CDR2 YYEEEE. This CDR3 has 15 residues. CDR3 protein: CASSLVGHSNTEAFF. CDR3 DNA sequence: TGTGCCAGCAGCTTGGTTGGACACTCGAACACTGAAGCTTTCTTT.

The chain uses TRBV3-1 (or the pseudogene TRBV3-2) and TRBJ1-1; D possibly corresponds to TRBD1 (5 bases). CDR1 is LGHDT and CDR2 is YNNKEL in the germline V gene (reference sequence). This CDR3 contains 13 residues. Trimming took 6 bases from V and 0 from J, leaving 8 bases between them. CDR3 in DNA: TGTGCCAGCAGGGGGCCCTTGAACACTGAAGCTTTCTTT. Encoded protein: CASRGPLNTEAFF.

A single count supports this clone. This chain links TRBV9 with TRBJ1-2, with a possible D match to TRBD1 (5 bases). Trimming shortened V by 1 base and J by 8 bases, and 12 bases separated the two germline ends. CDR3 length: 13 residues. Germline loops: CDR1 SGDLS, CDR2 YYNGEE. CDR3 nucleotides: TGTGCCAGCAGCGTACAGGGTGATGGAGGCTACACCTTC. Translation: CASSVQGDGGYTF.

This clone has at least ten counts. J is TRBJ1-4 and V is TRBV6-1, with 8 bases lining up with TRBD1. V lost 1 base and J lost 7; bases outside the gene matches: 8. This CDR3 is 16 amino acids long. Germline-derived CDR1 and CDR2 are MNHNS and SASEGT. DNA for the CDR3: TGTGCCAGCAGTGAAGGGGCGGGCAGGGGGCCTGAAAAACTGTTTTTT. This encodes CASSEGAGRGPEKLFF.

The chain uses TRBV7-2 and TRBJ2-7; TRBD2 matches 8 bases. This CDR3 is 16 amino acids long. Trimming at V came to 5 bases and at J to 4 bases, leaving 13 bases not matched to a gene. Germline CDR1 and CDR2: SGHTA and FQGNSA. CDR3 sequence reads: CASSTHTSTGGYEQYF. CDR3 nucleotide sequence: TGTGCCAGCAGCACCCACACTAGCACGGGAGGGTACGAGCAGTACTTC.

J is TRBJ2-3 and V is TRBV2, with D perhaps matching TRBD1 (5 bases). Trimming left V 9 bases short and J 1 base short, with 14 bases between. Per the germline V gene, CDR1 is SNHLY and CDR2 is FYNNEI. The CDR3 is made up of 14 amino acids. CDR3 protein: CARTGATGTDTQYF. The CDR3 coding sequence is TGTGCCAGAACAGGTGCTACCGGCACAGATACGCAGTATTTT.

The chain employs TRBV28 and TRBJ1-5; the D is unclear. The length of the CDR3 is 11 residues. Germline V CDR1 and CDR2: MDHEN, SYDVKM. Trimming stripped 6 bases from V and 4 bases from J, with 4 bases between. CDR3 amino acids: CASSPNQPQHF. In DNA, the CDR3 is TGTGCCAGCAGCCCTAATCAGCCCCAGCATTTT.

The rearrangement uses TRBV10-3 and TRBJ2-1; 14 bases are a match to TRBD2. The V gene's germline CDR1 is ENHRY and CDR2 SYGVKD. V shed 6 bases, J shed 10 bases, and the junction held 5 bases outside the gene matches. This CDR3 comprises 14 residues. The CDR3 region is CAISGTSGSSEQFF. Written as DNA, the CDR3 is TGTGCCATCAGCGGGACTAGCGGGAGTAGCGAGCAGTTCTTC.

The V call is TRBV5-8, the J call TRBJ1-2; 7 nucleotides line up with TRBD1. V shed 1 base, J shed 7 bases, and the junction held 4 bases outside the gene matches. This CDR3 is built from 13 residues. In germline, CDR1 is SGHTS, CDR2 YDEGEE. Here the CDR3 reads CASSLRQGSGYTF. As DNA, the CDR3 is TGTGCCAGCAGCTTGAGACAGGGCTCTGGCTACACCTTC.

The V gene is TRBV5-1, the J gene TRBJ2-3; the D call may be TRBD1 or TRBD2 (5 bases each). V lost 4 bases to trimming and J lost 2 bases, with 17 bases between them. The CDR3 totals 16 residues. The germline V gene encodes CDR1 SGHRS and CDR2 YFSETQ. CDR3 in amino acids: CASSPGTLMFTDTQYF. The CDR3 DNA reads TGCGCCAGCAGCCCCGGGACGTTAATGTTCACAGATACGCAGTATTTT.

The V gene is TRBV7-3, the J gene TRBJ1-4; TRBD1 matches at 8 bases. The V segment lost 6 bases and the J segment 7 bases; nucleotides outside the gene matches: 10. Germline V gene data show CDR1 as SGHTA and CDR2 as FQGTGA. This CDR3 spans 15 amino acids. CDR3 sequence: CASRGRGRPGEKLFF. The CDR3 nucleotides read TGTGCCAGCAGAGGCAGGGGGCGCCCCGGTGAAAAACTGTTTTTT.

The chain joins TRBV18 to TRBJ2-3; 9 nucleotides match TRBD2. Per the germline V gene, CDR1 is KGHSH and CDR2 is LQKENI. The CDR3 spans 16 residues. Unmatched junction bases numbered 3, after V lost 0 bases and J lost 2 bases. The CDR3 DNA sequence: TGTGCCAGCTCACCACCGGCGGGAGGGGTCACAGATACGCAGTATTTT. Translation: CASSPPAGGVTDTQYF.